This passage covers 3 T cell receptor beta chains from one sample sequenced in a study of OX40 agonist ivuxolimab in advanced cancers. Clones were sequenced by immunoSEQ multiplex PCR, and TCRdb holds only the in-frame ones, with some missing. The table lists roughly 67,000 clones, 88% of them singletons, with 0.25% to 0.3% in the top ten. The sequencing here drew on CD4+ or CD8+ T cells sorted from blood, taken in a trial of the OX40 agonist ivuxolimab. These TCRs come from an adult with an advanced solid tumor such as melanoma, head and neck, liver or kidney cancer.

V gene TRBV4-1 combines with J gene TRBJ2-2; possibly TRBD2 for D (6 bases). The germline gives CDR1 MGHRA, CDR2 YSYEKL. This CDR3 spans 17 amino acids. V lost 0 bases and J 5 bases, leaving 16 bases between the germline ends. The CDR3 here is CASSQDGGSQRTGELFF. The CDR3 bases are TGCGCCAGCAGCCAAGACGGGGGTTCTCAAAGGACCGGGGAGCTGTTTTTT.

This clone showed up just once. In nucleotides, the CDR3 is TGTGCCAGCAGCTTTGACCGGAACACTGAAGCTTTCTTT. Translation: CASSFDRNTEAFF. This chain joins TRBV5-6 and TRBJ1-1; the D is unclear. V was pared by 2 bases and J by 1 base, with 6 bases between. CDR3 length equals 13 residues. Germline V gene sequence: CDR1 SGHDT, CDR2 YYEEEE.

The J gene is TRBJ1-2, the V gene TRBV28, with 8 nucleotides matching TRBD1. Germline-derived CDR1 and CDR2 are MDHEN and SYDVKM. V lost 5 bases to trimming and J lost 6 bases; unmatched junction nucleotides: 5. The CDR3 runs to 13 residues. The chain's CDR3 is CASSPDRAHGYTF. Written as DNA, the CDR3 is TGTGCCAGCAGTCCGGACAGGGCCCATGGCTACACCTTC.